This TCR beta chain originates from a study of OX40 agonist ivuxolimab in advanced cancers. Study at large: Earlier anti-PD-1, anti-PD-L1 or anti-CTLA-4 therapy was permitted; roughly 40% had received some.

Data came from immunoSEQ multiplex PCR; TCRdb stores just in-frame clones and leaves some out. The sample includes about 45,000 clones, approximately 91% of them seen just once. V trimming: 5 bases; J trimming: 8 bases; junction bases outside the gene matches: 18. The CDR3 consists of 18 residues. Germline assignment: CDR1 SEHNR and CDR2 FQNEAQ (reference sequence). Sampling of blood occurred at baseline, cycle 4 day 1, and cycle 7 day 1. This specimen consisted of CD4+ or CD8+ T cells sorted from blood, obtained in a trial of the OX40 agonist ivuxolimab. The clonotype originates from an adult with an advanced solid tumor such as melanoma, head and neck, liver or kidney cancer. The chain employs TRBV7-9 and TRBJ1-4, with TRBD1 matching over 9 bases. CDR3 DNA sequence: TGTGCCAGCAGCGAGGCCCCGGGACAGGGCGTTTTTGGAGAAAAACTGTTTTTT. Residues: CASSEAPGQGVFGEKLFF.